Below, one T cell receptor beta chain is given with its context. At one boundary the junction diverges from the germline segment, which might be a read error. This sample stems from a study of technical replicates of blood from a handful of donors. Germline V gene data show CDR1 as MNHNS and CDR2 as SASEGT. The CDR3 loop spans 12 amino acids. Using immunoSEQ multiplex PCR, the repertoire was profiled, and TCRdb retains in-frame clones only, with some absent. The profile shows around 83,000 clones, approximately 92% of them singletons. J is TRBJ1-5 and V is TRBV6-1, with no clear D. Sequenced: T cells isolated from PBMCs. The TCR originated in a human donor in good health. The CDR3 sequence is CASSTSTQPQHF. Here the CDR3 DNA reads TGTGCCAGCAGTACTAGCACTCAGCCCCAGCATTTT.